This T cell receptor (beta chain) was retrieved from a study of T cell responses to AZD1222 COVID-19 vaccine. Whole-study findings and limits: The number of AZD1222 recipients seropositive at baseline was only 5 to 7. Clonal diversity may have been underestimated in mostly white British donors.

Measured with immunoSEQ multiplex PCR; TCRdb has only the in-frame clones, and not every one. The table shows 150,000 or so clones, with 80% to 95% occurring only once. Germline-derived CDR1 and CDR2 are MGHDK and SYGVNS. The CDR3 totals 16 residues. V was pared by 4 bases and J by 7 bases, with 11 bases of the junction left unmatched. To note about this clone: Its antigen is not identified.

The source was peripheral blood, collected on day 0 of MenACWY control vaccination. The origin of this receptor is an adult in good health. V and J are TRBV25-1 and TRBJ2-3; 10 nucleotides agree with TRBD2. CDR3 DNA: TGTGCCAGCAGTGTATGGTCTAGCGGGAGAGTGAATACGCAGTATTTT. Amino acids: CASSVWSSGRVNTQYF.